The 14 T cell receptor beta chains reported below all come from one sample, sequenced in a study of radiotherapy plus CTLA-4 blockade in lung cancer. Measured with immunoSEQ multiplex PCR; TCRdb has only the in-frame clones, and not every one. The sample holds roughly 130,000 clones, 80% to 90% seen once. This material consisted of peripheral blood, taken from a patient treated with radiotherapy plus ipilimumab. The receptors shown here come from a human donor with non-small cell lung cancer that progressed on radiotherapy plus ipilimumab.

The J gene is TRBJ1-1, the V gene TRBV2; possibly TRBD1 for D (5 bases). The length of the CDR3 is 14 residues. Trimming took 6 bases from V and 1 from J, leaving 12 bases between them. The germline gives CDR1 SNHLY, CDR2 FYNNEI. The CDR3, as DNA: TGTGCCAGCAGCAGGGACGGACAGAACACTGAAGCTTTCTTT. This gives the protein CASSRDGQNTEAFF.

The chain is built from TRBV14 and TRBJ2-1; 10 positions match TRBD1. There are 16 residues in the CDR3. The V gene end was trimmed by 3 bases and the J gene end by 6 bases; junction bases not matched to a gene: 8. Germline lookup yields CDR1 SGHDN and CDR2 FVKESK. CDR3: CASSQLVGTGVNEQFF. In DNA form, the CDR3 reads TGTGCCAGCAGCCAGTTAGTCGGGACAGGGGTCAATGAGCAGTTCTTC. Variable domain in full (rest from reference TRBV14 and TRBJ2-1): EAGVTQFPSHSVIEKGQTVTLRCDPISGHDNLYWYRRVMGKEIKFLLHFVKESKQDESGMPNNRFLAERTGGTYSTLKVQPAELEDSGVYFCASSQLVGTGVNEQFFGPGTRLTVL.

J is TRBJ2-1 and V is TRBV6-1; TRBD2 aligns across 11 bases. V was pared by 6 bases and J by 2 bases, with 3 bases of the junction left unmatched. CDR1 MNHNS and CDR2 SASEGT come from the germline V gene. The CDR3 is made up of 15 amino acids. CDR3 region: CASSVSGRAYNEQFF. The CDR3 nucleotides are TGTGCCAGCAGCGTTAGCGGGAGGGCCTACAATGAGCAGTTCTTC.

The CDR3 region is CASLGGSNSNEQFF. The DNA of the CDR3 is TGTGCCAGCCTCGGGGGGAGTAATTCCAATGAGCAGTTCTTC. The chain joins TRBV6-5 to TRBJ2-1, with 7 bases matching TRBD2. J was trimmed by 6 bases and V by 8 bases; bases with no gene match: 10. CDR3 size: 14 residues. The germline V gene has CDR1 MNHEY and CDR2 SVGAGI.

This chain joins TRBV7-6 and TRBJ2-3; no clear D. The CDR3 totals 13 residues. Germline CDR1 SGHVS, CDR2 FNYEAQ. Trimming removed 2 bases from V and 6 bases from J, with 9 bases in between. CDR3 region: CASSLSQQDTQYF. For the CDR3, the DNA is TGTGCCAGCAGCTTATCCCAGCAGGATACGCAGTATTTT.

The rearrangement joins TRBV19 to TRBJ1-1; 7 positions match TRBD1. Germline values: CDR1 LNHDA, CDR2 SQIVND (reference sequence). This CDR3 is 14 amino acids long. Losses at the gene ends were 3 bases for V and 5 bases for J; bases not matched to a gene: 6. As DNA, the CDR3 is TGTGCCAGTAGTATTCCGGGACAGCTGACTGAAGCTTTCTTT. This codes for CASSIPGQLTEAFF.

This chain links TRBV30 with TRBJ1-4; D is perhaps TRBD1 (5 bases). The CDR3 has 12 amino acids. The germline CDR1 and CDR2 sequences are GTSNPN and SVGIG (reference sequence). Trimming removed 1 base at V and 7 bases at J, with 7 bases between. The CDR3 nucleotides are TGTGCCTGGAGTGAGGACACTGAAAAACTGTTTTTT. This translates into CAWSEDTEKLFF.

The chain employs TRBV5-1 and TRBJ1-1; TRBD1 might be the D (6 bases). The V and J ends lost 6 bases and 1 base respectively, with 13 bases between them. Germline V gene lookup returns CDR1 SGHRS and CDR2 YFSETQ. This CDR3 spans 14 amino acids. The CDR3 here is CASTSGTRNTEAFF. CDR3 in DNA: TGCGCCAGCACGTCCGGGACACGGAACACTGAAGCTTTCTTT.

The chain carries TRBV9 and TRBJ1-3; D unresolved. Deletions cut 4 bases from V and 2 bases from J, with 7 bases between. CDR3 length: 13 amino acids. CDR1 is SGDLS, CDR2 YYNGEE, per germline. The CDR3 DNA reads as TGTGCCAGCAGCCTCCTCCCTGGAAACACCATATATTTT. As protein: CASSLLPGNTIYF.

The rearrangement joins TRBV19 to TRBJ1-5; no clear D. CDR1 and CDR2 (germline): LNHDA, SQIVND (reference sequence). The CDR3 length is 13 residues. V was shortened by 0 bases and J by 5 bases, with 5 bases between the two germline ends. This chain's CDR3 is CASSIDTDQPQHF. In nucleotides, the CDR3 is TGTGCCAGTAGTATAGACACCGATCAGCCCCAGCATTTT.

This clone occurred once. The chain has TRBV30 and TRBJ1-2, with D unclear. The CDR3 length is 14 residues. V was pared by 3 bases and J by 2 bases, with 13 bases between. CDR1 and CDR2 from the germline V gene are GTSNPN and SVGIG (reference sequence). In nucleotides, the CDR3 is TGTGCCTGGAGCGTACTCCCGGCAAACTATGGCTACACCTTC. It translates to CAWSVLPANYGYTF.

In DNA, the CDR3 is TGTGCCAGCTCACCTCAGGAGGGACCCTACGAGCAGTACTTC. Protein: CASSPQEGPYEQYF. The chain has TRBV18 and TRBJ2-7, with D tentatively TRBD2 (6 bases). CDR3 length: 14 amino acids. With 3 bases removed from V and 2 bases from J, the gap between germline ends came to 11 bases. Germline V CDR1 and CDR2: KGHSH, LQKENI.

This chain connects TRBV6-6 to TRBJ2-5; 13 bases fit TRBD2. V gave up 6 bases and J gave up 2 bases; unmatched junction bases: 3. CDR1 is MNHNY, CDR2 SVGAGI, per germline (reference sequence). The CDR3 extends over 15 amino acids. CDR3 nucleotide sequence: TGTGCCAGCAGACCGGGACTAGCGGGACAAGAGACCCAGTACTTC. Residues: CASRPGLAGQETQYF.

The chain links TRBV7-9 to TRBJ2-3, with 7 bases fitting TRBD2. The V and J ends lost 5 bases and 5 bases, in that order; junction bases with no gene match: 7. This CDR3 contains 14 residues. The germline CDR1 and CDR2 sequences are SEHNR and FQNEAQ (reference sequence). The CDR3 DNA reads TGTGCCAGCAGCCCGGGAGGCGGAGGAGATACGCAGTATTTT. Its protein product is CASSPGGGGDTQYF.